These 19 T cell receptor beta chains were sequenced from one sample in a study of technical replicates of blood from a few donors. Assay used: immunoSEQ multiplex PCR; TCRdb lists only in-frame clones, some missing. The sample holds some 80,000 clones, around 97% seen once. Sequencing was done on a sample of T cells isolated from PBMCs. Receptors originate from a human donor in good health.

The chain recombines TRBV7-9 with TRBJ1-2, with unresolved D. This CDR3 spans 13 amino acids. V lost 1 base and J lost 8, with 11 bases in between. Per germline, CDR1 SEHNR and CDR2 FQNEAQ (reference sequence). The CDR3 sequence is CASSLDLSGGYTF. The CDR3 nucleotides are TGTGCCAGCAGCTTAGACTTGTCGGGAGGCTACACCTTC.

CDR3 amino acids: CASITGHFAYEQYF. The CDR3, as DNA: TGTGCCAGCATCACGGGACATTTTGCTTACGAGCAGTACTTC. This chain uses TRBV2 with TRBJ2-7; possible D gene TRBD1, 6 bases. V was clipped by 7 bases and J by 4 bases, with 17 bases between them. The CDR3 is 14 residues long. Germline-derived CDR1 and CDR2 are SNHLY and FYNNEI.

V usage is TRBV9 and J usage is TRBJ2-2; no clear D. The V and J ends lost 6 bases and 7 bases respectively, with 7 bases between them. The CDR3 contains 11 residues. The germline V gene encodes CDR1 SGDLS and CDR2 YYNGEE. This CDR3 reads CASTSDGELFF. The CDR3 nucleotides read TGTGCCAGCACCTCAGACGGGGAGCTGTTTTTT.

This clone has a single count. The V and J genes are TRBV30 and TRBJ1-1, with 7 bases fitting TRBD1. Losses at the gene ends were 3 bases for V and 4 bases for J; bases not matched to a gene: 8. The CDR3 contains 14 residues. Germline CDR1 is GTSNPN and CDR2 is SVGIG (reference sequence). CDR3 loop: CAWSPDREATEAFF. Here the CDR3 DNA reads TGTGCCTGGAGCCCTGACAGGGAGGCCACTGAAGCTTTCTTT.

The chain joins TRBV28 to TRBJ2-1; 7 bases are shared with TRBD1. Germline CDR1 MDHEN, CDR2 SYDVKM. The CDR3 spans 15 residues. V dropped 4 bases and J dropped 4; count of bases not matched to a gene: 7. The CDR3 is CASSSGTARYNEQFF. As DNA, the CDR3 is TGTGCCAGCAGTTCCGGGACAGCAAGATACAATGAGCAGTTCTTC. Supplemented by reference TRBV28 and TRBJ2-1, the full variable domain reads DVKVTQSSRYLVKRTGEKVFLECVQDMDHENMFWYRQDPGLGLRLIYFSYDVKMKEKGDIPEGYSVSREKKERFSLILESASTNQTSMYLCASSSGTARYNEQFFGPGTRLTVL.

The gene calls are TRBV27 and TRBJ2-6; TRBD1 aligns across 8 bases. The CDR3 is 19 residues long. After removal of 2 bases from V and 1 base from J, the junction contained 10 bases not matched to a gene. Germline CDR1 is MNHEY and CDR2 is SMNVEV (reference sequence). The DNA of the CDR3 is TGTGCCAGCAGTTTAGGAGGGCAGGGGGCAGGTTCTGGGGCCAACGTCCTGACTTTC. Translated, it gives CASSLGGQGAGSGANVLTF.

The chain employs TRBV9 and TRBJ2-3; TRBD2 might be the D (6 bases). The ends were cut back, 4 bases at V and 0 bases at J, with 12 bases in the middle. Germline values: CDR1 SGDLS, CDR2 YYNGEE. There are 15 residues in the CDR3. The CDR3 DNA sequence: TGTGCCAGCAGCCGGGGCGGGGTCAGCACAGATACGCAGTATTTT. It translates to CASSRGGVSTDTQYF. The whole variable domain, remainder taken from reference TRBV9 and TRBJ2-3, is DSGVTQTPKHLITATGQRVTLRCSPRSGDLSVYWYQQSLDQGLQFLIQYYNGEERAKGNILERFSAQQFPDLHSELNLSSLELGDSALYFCASSRGGVSTDTQYFGPGTRLTVL.

The V and J genes are TRBV5-1 and TRBJ2-4, with 9 bases that match TRBD1. V shed 7 bases, J shed 9 bases, and the junction held 8 bases outside the gene matches. CDR1 is SGHRS and CDR2 is YFSETQ in the germline V gene. This CDR3 region has 13 residues. This CDR3 is CASRPGQGGIQYF. CDR3 DNA: TGCGCCAGCCGGCCGGGACAGGGAGGCATTCAGTACTTC.

CDR3 nucleotides: TGTGCCAGCAGCTTAGACGGCTACGAGCAGTACTTC. Translating gives CASSLDGYEQYF. The V call is TRBV11-2, the J call TRBJ2-7; D unresolved. The V end lost 0 bases, the J end lost 3 bases, and 3 bases lay between the germline ends. CDR3 length equals 12 residues. The germline gives CDR1 SGHAT, CDR2 FQNNGV.

J is TRBJ2-1 and V is TRBV7-6, with D possibly TRBD2 on 6 matching bases. Per the germline V gene, CDR1 is SGHVS and CDR2 is FNYEAQ. V lost 3 bases and J 3 bases, leaving 6 bases between the germline ends. CDR3 size: 13 residues. The CDR3 nucleotides read TGTGCCAGCAGCTTGGGACTCTACAATGAGCAGTTCTTC. Translating gives CASSLGLYNEQFF.

CDR3 amino acids: CASSLGVAEGYTF. The CDR3 nucleotides read TGTGCCAGCAGCCTCGGGGTGGCGGAAGGCTACACCTTC. V usage is TRBV11-3 and J usage is TRBJ1-2; no clear D. V lost 5 bases to trimming and J lost 8 bases, with 15 bases between them. The CDR3 is 13 amino acids. Germline CDR1 is SGHNT and CDR2 is YENEEA. Supplemented by reference TRBV11-3 and TRBJ1-2, the full variable domain reads EAGVVQSPRYKIIEKKQPVAFWCNPISGHNTLYWYLQNLGQGPELLIRYENEEAVDDSQLPKDRFSAERLKGVDSTLKIQPAELGDSAVYLCASSLGVAEGYTFGSGTRLTVV.

This rearrangement joins TRBV19 to TRBJ2-7; D is undetermined. This CDR3 is 14 amino acids long. The V gene lost 0 bases and the J gene lost 5 bases, with 11 bases spanning the gap. Per the germline V gene, CDR1 is LNHDA and CDR2 is SQIVND (reference sequence). The CDR3 loop is CASSIDRIGDEQYF. For the CDR3, the DNA is TGTGCCAGTAGTATAGATCGGATCGGAGACGAGCAGTACTTC. Variable domain in full (rest from reference TRBV19 and TRBJ2-7): DGGITQSPKYLFRKEGQNVTLSCEQNLNHDAMYWYRQDPGQGLRLIYYSQIVNDFQKGDIAEGYSVSREKKESFPLTVTSAQKNPTAFYLCASSIDRIGDEQYFGPGTRLTVT.

As concerns this clone: A junction boundary mismatches the germline segment, possibly from a read error. The V and J genes are TRBV27 and TRBJ1-1, with 9 bases that match TRBD1. The germline V gene encodes CDR1 MNHEY and CDR2 SMNVEV (reference sequence). This CDR3 region has 14 residues. This CDR3 reads CASSEDRGRGEGFF. In DNA, the CDR3 is TGTGCCAGCAGCGAGGACAGGGGCCGGGGCGAAGGTTTCTTT.

This rearrangement joins TRBV5-1 to TRBJ2-1, with 11 bases fitting TRBD2. Germline V gene lookup returns CDR1 SGHRS and CDR2 YFSETQ. Trimming took 0 bases from V and 0 from J; bases not matched to a gene: 5. The CDR3 loop spans 18 amino acids. This CDR3 is CASSLGGGLADSYNEQFF. The DNA for the CDR3 is TGCGCCAGCAGCTTGGGAGGGGGACTAGCGGACTCCTACAATGAGCAGTTCTTC.

The chain uses TRBV7-8 and TRBJ1-2, with D possibly TRBD1 on 5 matching bases. With 2 bases removed from V and 3 bases from J, the gap between germline ends came to 16 bases. The CDR3 length is 16 residues. Germline V gene data show CDR1 as SGHVS and CDR2 as FQNEAQ. The CDR3 spells CASSLLFSPGHYGYTF. The CDR3 DNA follows: TGTGCCAGCAGCTTACTATTTAGCCCAGGGCACTATGGCTACACCTTC. The full variable domain, with the rest looked up from reference TRBV7-8 and TRBJ1-2, is GAGVSQSPRYKVAKRGQDVALRCDPISGHVSLFWYQQALGQGPEFLTYFQNEAQLDKSGLPSDRFFAERPEGSVSTLKIQRTQQEDSAVYLCASSLLFSPGHYGYTFGSGTRLTVV.

This chain links TRBV27 with TRBJ2-1; 7 nucleotides align to TRBD1. This CDR3 contains 15 residues. Germline CDR1 MNHEY, CDR2 SMNVEV (reference sequence). V gave up 3 bases and J gave up 8 bases; unmatched junction bases: 10. As DNA, the CDR3 is TGTGCCAGCAGTTTCTTCAGCCAGGGGGACGATGAGCAGTTCTTC. Its protein is CASSFFSQGDDEQFF.

The chain has TRBV4-1 and TRBJ1-2; D perhaps matches TRBD1 (5 bases). V lost 0 bases and J 6 bases, leaving 11 bases between the germline ends. Germline V lookup: CDR1 MGHRA, CDR2 YSYEKL. CDR3 size: 14 residues. The CDR3 spells CASSQEVPGDGYTF. The CDR3 coding sequence is TGCGCCAGCAGCCAAGAAGTTCCGGGGGATGGCTACACCTTC.

V usage is TRBV2 and J usage is TRBJ1-2; possibly TRBD1 for D (5 bases). The germline gives CDR1 SNHLY, CDR2 FYNNEI. Trimming shortened V by 4 bases and J by 3 bases, and 9 bases separated the two germline ends. The CDR3 is 13 amino acids. Here the CDR3 DNA reads TGTGCCAGCAGTGGCGGCAGGGACTATGGCTACACCTTC. This sequence encodes CASSGGRDYGYTF.

This chain joins TRBV4-1 and TRBJ1-5; weak D call: TRBD1 (6 bases). The CDR3 runs 16 residues. Looked up from germline, CDR1 is MGHRA and CDR2 is YSYEKL. Trimming removed 1 base at V and 7 bases at J, with 17 bases between. CDR3 in amino acids: CASSQVRGSSGQPQHF. The DNA of the CDR3 is TGCGCCAGCAGCCAAGTTAGGGGGAGTTCAGGACAGCCCCAGCATTTT.